This is a list of T cell receptor beta chains from one sample in a study of T-cell reconstitution after alpha-beta-depleted transplantation in children. MiXCR, run by TCRdb on the PCR reads, gives a single entry per CDR3 protein. Of roughly 790,000 distinct CDR3 sequences detected, roughly 16% appear once; the ten largest clones hold roughly 5%. Specimen: PBMCs, mostly from graft donor cells, collected 360 days after TCRalphabeta/CD19-depleted stem cell transplant. The source is a male patient aged 10 to 17 who had a stem cell transplant for acute lymphoblastic leukemia, so the T cells may come from the graft donor. Each CDR3 is given with its conserved first and last residue. The order of the fields is V gene, clone size, J gene, D gene, CDR3 protein, CDR3 DNA. D genes are given only for firm matches. Clone size, where shown, is once, few, many, or a class for clones that have expanded.

V: TRBV28; size: -; J: TRBJ2-2; D: -; CDR3: CAMGPGLLCWALLCLPSTGELFF; DNA: TGTGCCATGGGCCCCGGGCTCCTCTGCTGGGCACTGCTTTGTCTCCCGAGCACCGGGGAGCTGTTTTTT
V: TRBV10-2; size: few; J: TRBJ2-6; D: -; CDR3: CASSVPGPYGANVLTF; DNA: TGCGCCAGCAGTGTGCCGGGGCCATATGGGGCCAACGTCCTGACTTTC
V: TRBV20-1; size: -; J: TRBJ2-1; D: TRBD2; CDR3: CSARVGGSSYNEQFF; DNA: TGCAGTGCTAGAGTCGGGGGGAGCTCCTACAATGAGCAGTTCTTC
V: TRBV4-1; size: -; J: TRBJ2-6; D: -; CDR3: CASSQVDINPSGANVLTF; DNA: TGCGCCAGCAGCCAAGTGGACATAAATCCCTCTGGGGCCAACGTCCTGACTTTC
V: TRBV7-2; size: few; J: TRBJ2-1; D: TRBD2; CDR3: CASSTPSGKLGEQFF; DNA: TGTGCCAGCAGCACACCTAGCGGGAAGCTCGGTGAGCAGTTCTTC
V: TRBV13; size: -; J: TRBJ2-4; D: -; CDR3: CASSWNDLAKNIQYF; DNA: TGTGCCAGCAGCTGGAATGATTTAGCCAAAAACATTCAGTACTTC
V: TRBV4-1; size: few; J: TRBJ2-3; D: -; CDR3: CASSQDPRPSTDTQYF; DNA: TGCGCCAGCAGCCAAGATCCAAGGCCTAGCACAGATACGCAGTATTTT
V: TRBV12-3/TRBV12-4; size: few; J: TRBJ2-3; D: -; CDR3: CASSLPTVGDTQYF; DNA: TGTGCCAGCAGTTTACCCACAGTTGGAGATACGCAGTATTTT
V: TRBV7-3; size: -; J: TRBJ1-1; D: -; CDR3: CASSTTGTTNTEAFF; DNA: TGTGCCAGCAGCACGACCGGGACAACCAACACTGAAGCTTTCTTT
V: TRBV29-1; size: -; J: TRBJ2-1; D: -; CDR3: CSVEARIWEQFF; DNA: TGCAGCGTTGAGGCTAGAATTTGGGAGCAGTTCTTC
V: TRBV5-1; size: -; J: TRBJ2-1; D: -; CDR3: CASSLGPSLHNEQFF; DNA: TGCGCCAGCAGCTTGGGGCCTAGCCTCCACAATGAGCAGTTCTTC
V: TRBV29-1; size: -; J: TRBJ2-2; D: -; CDR3: CSVETGIQVGELFF; DNA: TGCAGCGTCGAAACAGGGATCCAGGTCGGGGAGCTGTTTTTT
V: TRBV7-9; size: -; J: TRBJ1-1; D: -; CDR3: CASRRQTWMNTEAFF; DNA: TGTGCCAGCAGGCGTCAGACATGGATGAACACTGAAGCTTTCTTT
V: TRBV19; size: -; J: TRBJ2-7; D: -; CDR3: CASSTASMGEQYF; DNA: TGTGCCAGTAGTACCGCCTCTATGGGCGAGCAGTACTTC
V: TRBV12-3/TRBV12-4; size: -; J: TRBJ2-2; D: TRBD2; CDR3: CASSPPAAGVDTGELFF; DNA: TGTGCCAGCAGTCCCCCGGCAGCGGGAGTAGACACCGGGGAGCTGTTTTTT
V: TRBV28; size: -; J: TRBJ1-4; D: -; CDR3: CASSLRTEKLFF; DNA: TGTGCCAGCAGTTTAAGGACTGAAAAACTGTTTTTT